This paragraph covers one T cell receptor beta chain sequence. Its specificity is unknown. Assay: immunoSEQ multiplex PCR; the TCRdb copy retains only in-frame clones and omits some. The sample includes about 58,000 clones, 60% to 85% of them seen just once. The data originate from a study of vaccination effects on CD4 cells after COVID-19. For the study at large: ViraFEST assay sequencing came after antigen-specific CD4+ T cells were expanded with viral peptide pools.

The culture ran for about eleven days before CD4+ T cells were isolated. Half of the medium was exchanged for IL-2 medium on both days 3 and 7. Study results and limitations: Clones that were induced by infection or by vaccine showed marked contraction late after vaccination.

The CDR3 length is 15 residues. Trimming stripped 4 bases from V and 0 bases from J, with 10 bases between. CDR1 and CDR2 (germline): MNHEY, SVGAGI. The sample here was CD4+ T cells from PBMCs cultured without peptide, taken before COVID-19 vaccination. V is TRBV6-5 and J is TRBJ2-1, with D unclear. The source is a human donor who received a COVID-19 vaccine. CDR3 sequence reads: CASSLDGFSYNEQFF. The CDR3 DNA reads as TGTGCCAGCAGTTTGGACGGCTTCTCCTACAATGAGCAGTTCTTC.